This T cell receptor beta chain was captured by sequencing in a study of monozygotic twins with inflammatory bowel disease. There were eight separate reactions per sample in which cDNA was made. TCRdb reanalyzed the 5' RACE reads, giving one entry per CDR3 protein sequence and no DNA. The record lists about 380,000 distinct CDR3 sequences, of which the ten most abundant hold 2.6%. Germline V gene sequence: CDR1 SGHDT, CDR2 YYEEEE. CDR3 length: 16 amino acids. The chain recombines TRBV5-6 with TRBJ1-5; TCRdb's D call of TRBD1 is untestable without DNA. The clonotype originates from a human donor with ulcerative colitis or Crohn's disease, or a healthy co-twin of an affected twin (not recorded which). The specimen sequenced was blood. This CDR3 reads CASSLEGTATSQPQHF.